This T cell receptor beta chain was documented in a study of blood T cell repertoires in COVID-19 (TCRdb year 2020). Context from the whole study: Samples from collaborators originated in the United States, Italy and Spain and spanned both the acute and convalescent phases of COVID-19. The prospective study material was composed of cDNA or gDNA derived from T cells, B-cell-depleted T cells, or PBMCs. Subjects who had been exposed to COVID-19, were actively infected with it, or had recovered from it provided the deeply sampled blood TCRbeta repertoires that made up the dataset. A freely available public database, intended as a resource for researchers studying the immune response to SARS-CoV-2, is where the repertoires were released. The samples were drawn from the first 160 participants of the ongoing ImmuneRACE study and from 950 to 1,500 subjects provided by 6 global collaborators. Nearly every sample came with metadata listing a de-identified subject ID, COVID-19 status, age in years and sex. HLA class I and class II types, where available, came from metadata supplied by the sample provider rather than from assay-based typing.

The immunoSEQ Assay, a bias-controlled multiplex PCR, was used to amplify TCRbeta CDR3 regions from genomic DNA. On the authors' methods: Nucleated cell counts per sample were estimated from amplification of reference gene primers within the assay. Sequence reads were collapsed and filtered to measure the absolute abundance of every unique TCRbeta CDR3 rearrangement. Productive Simpson clonality was computed per sample as the square root of Simpson's diversity index over productive rearrangements. TCRdb re-hosts the immuneACCESS table, in-frame sequences only. Its copies lack some clones; in the studies checked, an unresolved V gene accounts for under half of them, and the cause for the rest is not known. Clone size and V and J calls were adopted from that table, with D and trimming inferred from the DNA. The sample table records about 240,000 clones; more than 75% of these occur just once. Roughly 12% of the sample belongs to the ten largest clones.

Overall study outcomes, separate from this receptor: The amount of clinical and demographic metadata varied by source and participant and was provided uncurated.

Reading from cysteine to phenylalanine, the CDR3 counts 14 amino acids. Only the CDR3 region is kept as DNA, spanning 42 bases read in frame from base 1. The germline V gene yields SGHRS for CDR1 and YFSETQ for CDR2. Compared with germline, V lacks 2 bases and J lacks 9 bases; bases without a gene match: 5. The collaborating institutions used their own protocols to collect whole blood in K2EDTA tubes. For TCRbeta analysis, collaborators shipped samples as frozen whole blood, isolated PBMCs, or DNA extracted from either of those sample types. This clone was observed a single time. The antigen this receptor binds is unknown. Nothing much larger sits one base from this clone, and base qualities are not available.

Recombination linked TRBV5-1 to TRBJ2-1; 10 junctional bases match TRBD1. Specimen: peripheral blood. This TCR was recovered from a woman aged 55-69 years with active or convalescent COVID-19. The nucleotides are TGCGCCAGCAGCTTAGGGACAGGGGTAGCTGAGCAGTTCTTC. Its translation reads: CASSLGTGVAEQFF.